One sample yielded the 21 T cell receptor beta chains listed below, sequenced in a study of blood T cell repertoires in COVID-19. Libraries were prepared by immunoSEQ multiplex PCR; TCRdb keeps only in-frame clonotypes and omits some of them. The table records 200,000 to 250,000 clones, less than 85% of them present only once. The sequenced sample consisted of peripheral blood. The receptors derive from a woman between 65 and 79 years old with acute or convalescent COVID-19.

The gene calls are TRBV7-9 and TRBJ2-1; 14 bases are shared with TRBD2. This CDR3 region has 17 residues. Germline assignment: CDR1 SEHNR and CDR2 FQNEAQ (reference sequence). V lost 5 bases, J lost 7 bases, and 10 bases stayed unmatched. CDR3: CASSTPGTSGSPNEQFF. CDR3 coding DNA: TGTGCCAGCAGCACGCCCGGGACTAGCGGGAGCCCGAATGAGCAGTTCTTC. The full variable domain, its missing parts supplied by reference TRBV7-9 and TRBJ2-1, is DTGVSQNPRHKITKRGQNVTFRCDPISEHNRLYWYRQTLGQGPEFLTYFQNEAQLEKSRLLSDRFSAERPKGSFSTLEIQRTEQGDSAMYLCASSTPGTSGSPNEQFFGPGTRLTVL.

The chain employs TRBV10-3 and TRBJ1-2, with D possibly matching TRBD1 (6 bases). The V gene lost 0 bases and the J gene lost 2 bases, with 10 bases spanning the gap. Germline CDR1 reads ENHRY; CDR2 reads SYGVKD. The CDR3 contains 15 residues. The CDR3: CAISESFGQNYGYTF. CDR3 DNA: TGTGCCATCAGTGAGTCGTTCGGACAGAACTATGGCTACACCTTC.

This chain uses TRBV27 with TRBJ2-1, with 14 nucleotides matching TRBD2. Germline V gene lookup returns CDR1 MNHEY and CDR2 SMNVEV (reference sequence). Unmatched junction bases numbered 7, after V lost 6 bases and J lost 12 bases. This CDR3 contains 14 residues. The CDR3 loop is CASSPGLAGGMQFF. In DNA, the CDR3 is TGTGCCAGCAGCCCAGGACTAGCGGGAGGTATGCAGTTCTTC.

Here the CDR3 DNA reads TGTGCCAGCAGCGTAGGGTCGGGGTTCAATTCACCCCTCCACTTT. Translating gives CASSVGSGFNSPLHF. The J gene is TRBJ1-6, the V gene TRBV5-4; D is unclear. Germline V gives CDR1 SGHNT, CDR2 YYREEE (reference sequence). V was pared by 4 bases and J by 7 bases, with 15 bases between. The CDR3 totals 15 residues.

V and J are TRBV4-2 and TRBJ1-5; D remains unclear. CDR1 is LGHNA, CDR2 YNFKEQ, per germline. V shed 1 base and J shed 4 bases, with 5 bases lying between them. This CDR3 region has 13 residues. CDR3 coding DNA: TGTGCCAGCAGCCAAGCGGGGAATCAGCCCCAGCATTTT. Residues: CASSQAGNQPQHF.

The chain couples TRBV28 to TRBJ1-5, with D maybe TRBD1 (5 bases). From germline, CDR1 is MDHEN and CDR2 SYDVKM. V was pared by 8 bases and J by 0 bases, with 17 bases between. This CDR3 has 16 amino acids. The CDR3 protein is CASARGGANSNQPQHF. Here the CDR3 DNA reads TGTGCCAGCGCAAGGGGAGGGGCTAATAGCAATCAGCCCCAGCATTTT.

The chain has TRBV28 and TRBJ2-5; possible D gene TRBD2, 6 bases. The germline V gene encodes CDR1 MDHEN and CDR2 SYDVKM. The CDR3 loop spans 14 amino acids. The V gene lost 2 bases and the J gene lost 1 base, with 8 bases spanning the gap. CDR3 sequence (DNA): TGTGCCAGCAGTTTACTCGGGGGCCAAGAGACCCAGTACTTC. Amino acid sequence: CASSLLGGQETQYF.

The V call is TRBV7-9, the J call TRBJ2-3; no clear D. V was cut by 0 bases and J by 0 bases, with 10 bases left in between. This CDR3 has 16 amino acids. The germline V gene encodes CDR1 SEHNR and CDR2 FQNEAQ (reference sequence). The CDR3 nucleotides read TGTGCCAGCAGCTTAGCGGCCAGGTCTAGCACAGATACGCAGTATTTT. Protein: CASSLAARSSTDTQYF.

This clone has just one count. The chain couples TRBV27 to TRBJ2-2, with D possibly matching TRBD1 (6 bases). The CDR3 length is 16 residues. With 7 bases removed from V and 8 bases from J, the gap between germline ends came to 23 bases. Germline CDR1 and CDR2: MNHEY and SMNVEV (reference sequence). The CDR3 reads CASTPYRQATKGELFF. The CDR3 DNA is TGTGCCAGCACCCCATACCGACAGGCAACCAAGGGGGAGCTGTTTTTT.

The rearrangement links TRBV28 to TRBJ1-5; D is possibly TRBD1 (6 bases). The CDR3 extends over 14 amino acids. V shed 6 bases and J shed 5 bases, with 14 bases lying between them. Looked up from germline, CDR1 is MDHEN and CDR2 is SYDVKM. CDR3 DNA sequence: TGTGCCAGCAGAGAGACAGGCCCTCATCAGCCCCAGCATTTT. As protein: CASRETGPHQPQHF.

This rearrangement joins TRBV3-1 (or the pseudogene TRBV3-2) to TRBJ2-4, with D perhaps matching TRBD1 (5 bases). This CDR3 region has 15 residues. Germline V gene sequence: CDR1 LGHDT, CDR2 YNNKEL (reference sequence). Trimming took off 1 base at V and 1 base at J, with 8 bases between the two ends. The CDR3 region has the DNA TGTGCCAGCAGCCAAGGTGGGGCTGCCAAAAACATTCAGTACTTC. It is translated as CASSQGGAAKNIQYF.

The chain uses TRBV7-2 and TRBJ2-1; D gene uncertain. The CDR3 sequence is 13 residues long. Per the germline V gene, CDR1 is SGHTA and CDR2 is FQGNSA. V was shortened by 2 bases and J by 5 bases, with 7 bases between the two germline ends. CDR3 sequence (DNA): TGTGCCAGCAGCTTAAATCGGGACAATGAGCAGTTCTTC. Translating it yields CASSLNRDNEQFF.

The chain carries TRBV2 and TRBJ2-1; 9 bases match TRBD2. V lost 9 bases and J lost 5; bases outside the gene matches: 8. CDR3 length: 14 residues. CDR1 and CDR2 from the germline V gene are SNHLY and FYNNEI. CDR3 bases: TGTGCCAGTGGAGGTAGCGGGAGAAACAATGAGCAGTTCTTC. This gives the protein CASGGSGRNNEQFF.

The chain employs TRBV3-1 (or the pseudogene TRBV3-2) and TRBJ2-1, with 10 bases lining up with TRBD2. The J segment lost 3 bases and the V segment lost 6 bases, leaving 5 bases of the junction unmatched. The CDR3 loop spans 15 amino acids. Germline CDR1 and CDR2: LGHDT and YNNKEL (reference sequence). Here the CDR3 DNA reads TGTGCCAGCAGGAATCTAGCGGGAGTCTACAATGAGCAGTTCTTC. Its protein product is CASRNLAGVYNEQFF.

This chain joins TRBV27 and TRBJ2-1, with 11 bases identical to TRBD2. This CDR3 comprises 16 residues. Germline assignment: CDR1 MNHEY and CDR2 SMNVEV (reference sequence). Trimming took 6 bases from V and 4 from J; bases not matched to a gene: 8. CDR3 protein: CASRSRPSGGYNEQFF. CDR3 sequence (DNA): TGTGCCAGCAGGAGTCGCCCTAGCGGGGGGTACAATGAGCAGTTCTTC.

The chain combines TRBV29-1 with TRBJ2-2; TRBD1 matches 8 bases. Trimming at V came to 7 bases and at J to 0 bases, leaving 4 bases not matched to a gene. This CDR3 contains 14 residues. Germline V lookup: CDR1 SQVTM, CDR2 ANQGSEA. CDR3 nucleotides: TGCAGCGGGGGACAGGCGTCGAACACCGGGGAGCTGTTTTTT. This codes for CSGGQASNTGELFF.

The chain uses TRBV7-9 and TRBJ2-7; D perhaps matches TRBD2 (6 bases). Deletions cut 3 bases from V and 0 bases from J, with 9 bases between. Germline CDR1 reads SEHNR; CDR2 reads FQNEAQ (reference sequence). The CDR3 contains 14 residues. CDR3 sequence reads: CASSFGGSSYEQYF. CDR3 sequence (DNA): TGTGCCAGCAGCTTTGGGGGGAGCTCCTACGAGCAGTACTTC.

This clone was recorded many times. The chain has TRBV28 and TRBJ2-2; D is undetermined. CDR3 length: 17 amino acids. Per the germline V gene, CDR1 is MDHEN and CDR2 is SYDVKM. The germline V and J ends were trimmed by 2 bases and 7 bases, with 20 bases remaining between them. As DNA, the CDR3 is TGTGCCAGCAGTTTAGGGCAGCTTCCACGATTAGTCGGGGAGCTGTTTTTT. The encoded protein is CASSLGQLPRLVGELFF.

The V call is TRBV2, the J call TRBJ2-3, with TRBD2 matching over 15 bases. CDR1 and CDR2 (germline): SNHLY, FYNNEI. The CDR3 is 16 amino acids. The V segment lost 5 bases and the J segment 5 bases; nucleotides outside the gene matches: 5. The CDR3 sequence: CASSSGTSGRKDTQYF. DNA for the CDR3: TGTGCCAGCAGTTCCGGGACTAGCGGGAGGAAAGATACGCAGTATTTT.

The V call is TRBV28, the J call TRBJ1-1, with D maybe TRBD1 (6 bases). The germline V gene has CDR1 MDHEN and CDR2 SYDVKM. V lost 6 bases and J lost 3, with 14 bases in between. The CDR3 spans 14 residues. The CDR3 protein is CASSLTGYDTEAFF. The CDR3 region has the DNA TGTGCCAGCAGCTTAACAGGGTACGACACTGAAGCTTTCTTT. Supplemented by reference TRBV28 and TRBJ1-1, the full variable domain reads DVKVTQSSRYLVKRTGEKVFLECVQDMDHENMFWYRQDPGLGLRLIYFSYDVKMKEKGDIPEGYSVSREKKERFSLILESASTNQTSMYLCASSLTGYDTEAFFGQGTRLTVV.

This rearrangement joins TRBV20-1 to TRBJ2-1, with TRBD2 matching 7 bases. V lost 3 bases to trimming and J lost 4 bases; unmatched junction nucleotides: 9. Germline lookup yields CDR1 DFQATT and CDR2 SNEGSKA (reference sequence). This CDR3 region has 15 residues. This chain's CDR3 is CSASQWLAGYNEQFF. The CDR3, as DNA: TGCAGTGCTAGTCAGTGGTTAGCGGGTTACAATGAGCAGTTCTTC.